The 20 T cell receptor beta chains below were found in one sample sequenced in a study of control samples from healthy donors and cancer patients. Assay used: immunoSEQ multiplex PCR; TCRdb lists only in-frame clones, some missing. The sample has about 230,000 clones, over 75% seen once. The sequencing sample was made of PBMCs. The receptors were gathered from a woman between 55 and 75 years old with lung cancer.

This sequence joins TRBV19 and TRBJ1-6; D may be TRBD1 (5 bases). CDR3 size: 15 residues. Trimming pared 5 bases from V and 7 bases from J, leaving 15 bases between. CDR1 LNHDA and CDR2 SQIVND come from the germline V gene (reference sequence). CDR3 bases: TGTGCCAGTAGTGGATCATCAGGGAGAAATTCACCCCTCCACTTT. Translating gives CASSGSSGRNSPLHF.

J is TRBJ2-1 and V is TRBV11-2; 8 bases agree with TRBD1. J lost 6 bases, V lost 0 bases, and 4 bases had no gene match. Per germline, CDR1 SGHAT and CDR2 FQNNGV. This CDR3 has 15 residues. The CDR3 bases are TGTGCCAGCAGCTTAGACAGGGGGCGGTTCAATGAGCAGTTCTTC. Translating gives CASSLDRGRFNEQFF.

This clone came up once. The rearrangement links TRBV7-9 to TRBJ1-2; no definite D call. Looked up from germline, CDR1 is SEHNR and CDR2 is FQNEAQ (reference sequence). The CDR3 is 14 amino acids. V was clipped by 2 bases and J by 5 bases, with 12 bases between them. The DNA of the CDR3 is TGTGCCAGCAGCTTATCCACGGAAAATTATGGCTACACCTTC. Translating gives CASSLSTENYGYTF.

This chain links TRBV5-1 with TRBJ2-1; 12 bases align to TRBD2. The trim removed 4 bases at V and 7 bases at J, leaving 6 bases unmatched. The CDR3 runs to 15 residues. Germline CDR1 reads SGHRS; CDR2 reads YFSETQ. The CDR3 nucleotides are TGCGCCAGCAGCATGACTAGCGGGAGTACTAATGAGCAGTTCTTC. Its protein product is CASSMTSGSTNEQFF.

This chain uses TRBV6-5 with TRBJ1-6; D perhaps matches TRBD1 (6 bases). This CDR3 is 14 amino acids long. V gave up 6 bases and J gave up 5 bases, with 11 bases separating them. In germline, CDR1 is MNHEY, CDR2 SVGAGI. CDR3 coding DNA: TGTGCCAGCAGCCCAGGGGTGGATAATTCACCCCTCCACTTT. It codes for CASSPGVDNSPLHF.

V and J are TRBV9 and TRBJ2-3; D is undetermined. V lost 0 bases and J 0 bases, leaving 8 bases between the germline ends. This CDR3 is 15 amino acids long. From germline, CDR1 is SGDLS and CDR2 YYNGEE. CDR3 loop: CASSVAEVSTDTQYF. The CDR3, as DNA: TGTGCCAGCAGCGTAGCCGAAGTTAGCACAGATACGCAGTATTTT.

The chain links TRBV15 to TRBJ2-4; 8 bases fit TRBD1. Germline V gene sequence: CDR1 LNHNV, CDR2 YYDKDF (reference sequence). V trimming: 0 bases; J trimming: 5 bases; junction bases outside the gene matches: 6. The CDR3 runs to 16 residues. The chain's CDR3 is CATSRELTGVENIQYF. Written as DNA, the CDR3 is TGTGCCACCAGCAGAGAACTGACAGGGGTCGAAAACATTCAGTACTTC.

CDR3 protein: CASSQGLAGEPGLGEQFF. The CDR3 DNA reads TGTGCCAGCAGCCAAGGTCTAGCGGGCGAGCCCGGGCTAGGGGAGCAGTTCTTC. The V and J genes are TRBV4-2 and TRBJ2-1; 8 bases align to TRBD2. CDR1 and CDR2 from the germline V gene are LGHNA and YNFKEQ. The CDR3 has 18 amino acids. Unmatched junction bases numbered 18, after V lost 1 base and J lost 10 bases.

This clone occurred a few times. Here the CDR3 DNA reads TGTGCCAGTAGTATAATGGGATCGGGGCGGTCGCCCCAGCATTTT. It yields the protein CASSIMGSGRSPQHF. This chain links TRBV19 with TRBJ1-5; the D gene is possibly TRBD1 (5 bases). Germline assignment: CDR1 LNHDA and CDR2 SQIVND (reference sequence). Trimming removed 2 bases from V and 9 bases from J, with 17 bases in between. The CDR3 has 15 residues.

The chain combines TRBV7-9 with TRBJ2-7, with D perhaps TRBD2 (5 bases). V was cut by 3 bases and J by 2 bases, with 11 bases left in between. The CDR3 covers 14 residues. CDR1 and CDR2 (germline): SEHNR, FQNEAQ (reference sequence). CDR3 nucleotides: TGTGCCAGCAGCTTGACGGGGATTACCTACGAGCAGTACTTC. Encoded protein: CASSLTGITYEQYF.

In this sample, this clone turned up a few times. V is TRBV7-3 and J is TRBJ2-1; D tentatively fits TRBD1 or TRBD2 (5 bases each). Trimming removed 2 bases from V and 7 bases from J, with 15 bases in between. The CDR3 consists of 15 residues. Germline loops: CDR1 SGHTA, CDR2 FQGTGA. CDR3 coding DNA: TGTGCCAGCAGCTTATCCGGGGTAGCAGGGAATGAGCAGTTCTTC. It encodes CASSLSGVAGNEQFF.

The CDR3 here is CASSAGLAGEETQYF. The CDR3 nucleotides are TGTGCCAGCAGTGCGGGACTAGCGGGGGAAGAGACCCAGTACTTC. V and J are TRBV2 and TRBJ2-5; 14 positions agree with TRBD2. V lost 4 bases and J lost 3; bases outside the gene matches: 1. Germline CDR1 SNHLY, CDR2 FYNNEI. The CDR3 has 15 amino acids.

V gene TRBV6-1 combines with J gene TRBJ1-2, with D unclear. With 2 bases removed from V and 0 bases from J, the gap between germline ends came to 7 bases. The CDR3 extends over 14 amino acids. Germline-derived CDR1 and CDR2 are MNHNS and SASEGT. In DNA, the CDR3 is TGTGCCAGCAGTGAACAGGTTCCTAACTATGGCTACACCTTC. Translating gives CASSEQVPNYGYTF.

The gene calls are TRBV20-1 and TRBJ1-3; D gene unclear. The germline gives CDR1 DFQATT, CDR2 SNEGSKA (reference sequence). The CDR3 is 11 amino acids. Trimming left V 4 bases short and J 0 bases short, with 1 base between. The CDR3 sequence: CSAISGNTIYF. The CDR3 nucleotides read TGCAGTGCTATCTCTGGAAACACCATATATTTT.

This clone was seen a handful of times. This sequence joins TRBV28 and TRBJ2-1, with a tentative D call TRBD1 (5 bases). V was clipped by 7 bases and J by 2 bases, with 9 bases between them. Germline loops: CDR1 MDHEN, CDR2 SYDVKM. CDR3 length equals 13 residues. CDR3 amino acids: CASKTDTYNEQFF. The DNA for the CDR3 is TGTGCCAGCAAGACAGACACCTACAATGAGCAGTTCTTC.

CDR3 nucleotide sequence: TGCAGCGTTGTCACTAGCGGGGGGGCTAGCACAGATACGCAGTATTTT. This sequence encodes CSVVTSGGASTDTQYF. The chain is built from TRBV29-1 and TRBJ2-3; TRBD2 matches at 13 bases. V shed 4 bases, J shed 0 bases, and the junction held 4 bases outside the gene matches. Per germline, CDR1 SQVTM and CDR2 ANQGSEA. The CDR3 loop spans 16 amino acids.

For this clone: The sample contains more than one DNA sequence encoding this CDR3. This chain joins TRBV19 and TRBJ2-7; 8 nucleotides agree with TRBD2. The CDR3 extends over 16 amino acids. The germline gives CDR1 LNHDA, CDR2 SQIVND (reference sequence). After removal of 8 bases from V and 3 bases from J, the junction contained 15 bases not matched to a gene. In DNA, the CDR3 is TGTGCCAGTCGTCGACGGGGGCGGGGGGCCCTCTACGAGCAGTACTTC. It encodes CASRRRGRGALYEQYF. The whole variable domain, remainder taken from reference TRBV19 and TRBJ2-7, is DGGITQSPKYLFRKEGQNVTLSCEQNLNHDAMYWYRQDPGQGLRLIYYSQIVNDFQKGDIAEGYSVSREKKESFPLTVTSAQKNPTAFYLCASRRRGRGALYEQYFGPGTRLTVT.

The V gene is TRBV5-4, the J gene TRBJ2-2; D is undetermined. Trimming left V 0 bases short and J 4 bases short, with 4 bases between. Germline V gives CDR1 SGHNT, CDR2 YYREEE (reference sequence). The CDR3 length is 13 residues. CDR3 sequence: CASSLDGTGELFF. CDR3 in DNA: TGTGCCAGCAGCTTGGATGGCACCGGGGAGCTGTTTTTT.

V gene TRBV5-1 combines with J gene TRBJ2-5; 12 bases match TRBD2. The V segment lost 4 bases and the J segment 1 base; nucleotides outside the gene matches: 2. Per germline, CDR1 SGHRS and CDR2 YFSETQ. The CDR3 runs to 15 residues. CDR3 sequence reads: CASSPSGGVQETQYF. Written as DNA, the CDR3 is TGCGCCAGCAGCCCTAGCGGGGGGGTCCAAGAGACCCAGTACTTC.

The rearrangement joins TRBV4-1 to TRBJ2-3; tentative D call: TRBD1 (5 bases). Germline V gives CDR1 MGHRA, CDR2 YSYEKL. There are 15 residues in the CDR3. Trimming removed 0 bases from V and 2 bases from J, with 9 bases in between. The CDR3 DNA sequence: TGCGCCAGCAGCCAAGACCCGACAGACACAGATACGCAGTATTTT. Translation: CASSQDPTDTDTQYF.